The 19 T cell receptor beta chains below come from one sample, sequenced in a study of regulatory T cells in long-lasting Graves disease. With iRepertoire HTBI primers and Arm-PCR of CDR3 regions, TCR beta libraries were built. TCRdb analysed the multiplex PCR reads with MiXCR anew, one entry per CDR3 protein. Of a few hundred thousand distinct CDR3 sequences listed, 10% to 15% are singletons. The time point: newly diagnosed GD, antithyroid drugs for less than 3 months. Researchers made the TCR library from RNA that was extracted from PBMCs. These records were also assigned to another study, of T cells in Graves' hyperthyroidism and ophthalmopathy.

This specimen was peripheral blood mononuclear cells (PBMCs), taken at new diagnosis, from a patient treated with antithyroid drugs. All receptors derive from a woman under 30 with Graves disease.

This clonotype was observed at least ten times. The chain joins TRBV6-2 or TRBV6-3 to TRBJ1-5, with 8 bases that match TRBD1. V shed 2 bases, J shed 5 bases, and the junction held 11 bases outside the gene matches. Germline CDR1 is MNHEY and CDR2 is SVGEGT. The CDR3 runs to 17 residues. The CDR3 here is CASSYVRTGNRYQPQHF. CDR3 bases: TGTGCCAGCAGTTACGTTAGGACAGGGAATCGCTATCAGCCCCAGCATTTT.

This clonotype was observed a few times. The V gene is TRBV9, the J gene TRBJ1-6; 8 bases align to TRBD1. Germline V gene sequence: CDR1 SGDLS, CDR2 YYNGEE. Unmatched junction bases numbered 11, after V lost 3 bases and J lost 9 bases. The CDR3 contains 16 residues. For the CDR3, the DNA is TGTGCCAGCAGCGCCCTATTGAACAGGGGGGGTTCACCCCTCCACTTT. It encodes CASSALLNRGGSPLHF.

This chain links TRBV4-3 with TRBJ2-7; 9 bases match TRBD1. Germline values: CDR1 LGHNA, CDR2 YSLEER. V lost 4 bases, J lost 5 bases, and 12 bases stayed unmatched. The CDR3 has 16 residues. Here the CDR3 DNA reads TGCGCCAGCAGCCGTGCCACCTCTCGGGACAGGGACGAGCAGTACTTC. It codes for CASSRATSRDRDEQYF.

This clonotype was counted many times. This chain connects TRBV2 to TRBJ1-2; 7 positions match TRBD1. Germline V lookup: CDR1 SNHLY, CDR2 FYNNEI. The CDR3 has 16 residues. V shed 3 bases and J 7 bases; nucleotides not matched to a gene: 14. The CDR3 loop reads CASSDPSHQGEAGYTF. The CDR3 nucleotides are TGTGCCAGCAGTGACCCCTCTCATCAGGGGGAGGCTGGCTACACCTTC.

There are many counts of this clonotype. V and J are TRBV6-2 or TRBV6-3 and TRBJ2-7; D tentatively fits TRBD1 or TRBD2 (5 bases each). This CDR3 is 15 amino acids long. Trimming left V 10 bases short and J 0 bases short, with 19 bases between. Per germline, CDR1 MNHEY and CDR2 SVGEGT. CDR3 sequence (DNA): TGTGCCACCCACCGCGAGACGGGGACCTCCTACGAGCAGTACGTC. It codes for CATHRETGTSYEQYV.

This clonotype was observed a few times. This CDR3 is CAWSGTLAKNIQYF. CDR3 DNA: TGTGCCTGGAGTGGGACACTAGCCAAAAACATTCAGTACTTC. The chain is built from TRBV30 and TRBJ2-4; maybe TRBD1 (5 bases). The germline V gene has CDR1 GTSNPN and CDR2 SVGIG (reference sequence). Trimming removed 1 base from V and 0 bases from J, with 7 bases in between. The CDR3 extends over 14 amino acids.

This clonotype was seen repeatedly, ten times or more. V gene TRBV7-9 combines with J gene TRBJ2-2; 7 nucleotides align to TRBD2. CDR3 length: 14 residues. The germline V gene has CDR1 SEHNR and CDR2 FQNEAQ (reference sequence). Trimming at V came to 5 bases and at J to 7 bases, leaving 7 bases not matched to a gene. CDR3 region: CASSPGLSLGELFF. CDR3 coding DNA: TGTGCCAGCAGCCCGGGACTAAGTCTCGGGGAGCTGTTTTTT.

The table lists this clonotype with many counts. The chain uses TRBV18 and TRBJ1-1; tentative D call: TRBD1 (5 bases). V gave up 5 bases and J gave up 0 bases, with 13 bases separating them. The CDR3 runs 15 residues. From germline, CDR1 is KGHSH and CDR2 LQKENI. CDR3 sequence reads: CASSAETVMNTEAFF. The CDR3 coding sequence is TGTGCCAGCTCAGCCGAGACAGTGATGAACACTGAAGCTTTCTTT.

This clonotype was detected only a few times. The V gene is TRBV6-1, the J gene TRBJ2-7, with TRBD1 matching over 9 bases. J was trimmed by 2 bases and V by 5 bases; bases with no gene match: 10. Germline V gene sequence: CDR1 MNHNS, CDR2 SASEGT. The CDR3 totals 16 residues. CDR3 sequence reads: CASSRSGTGLPYEQYV. The CDR3 DNA reads as TGTGCCAGCAGTAGATCCGGGACAGGGTTACCCTACGAGCAGTACGTC.

The rearrangement uses TRBV5-6 and TRBJ2-1; 8 nucleotides line up with TRBD1. This CDR3 spans 15 amino acids. J lost 4 bases, V lost 6 bases, and 9 bases had no gene match. The germline CDR1 and CDR2 sequences are SGHDT and YYEEEE. CDR3 loop: CASTLDRVNYNEQFF. CDR3 nucleotides: TGTGCCAGCACCCTGGACAGGGTGAATTACAATGAGCAGTTCTTC.

About this clonotype: A far larger clone lies a single base away; this is likely a read error. This chain connects TRBV28 to TRBJ1-1; D uncertain. Germline loops: CDR1 MDHEN, CDR2 SYDVKM. The CDR3 sequence is 12 residues long. Trimming removed 5 bases from V and 9 bases from J, with 13 bases in between. The CDR3 DNA reads TGTGCCAGCAGTGGAGGGCCGGAAAAAGCTTTCTTT. Protein sequence: CASSGGPEKAFF.

This clonotype was picked up many times. This sequence joins TRBV28 and TRBJ2-3; 11 bases map to TRBD1. Per the germline V gene, CDR1 is MDHEN and CDR2 is SYDVKM. Unmatched junction bases numbered 4, after V lost 7 bases and J lost 1 base. CDR3 length: 15 residues. This CDR3 reads CASTGQGAGTDTQYF. The CDR3 DNA reads as TGTGCCAGCACAGGACAGGGGGCGGGCACAGATACGCAGTATTTT. The full variable domain, completed using reference TRBV28 and TRBJ2-3, is DVKVTQSSRYLVKRTGEKVFLECVQDMDHENMFWYRQDPGLGLRLIYFSYDVKMKEKGDIPEGYSVSREKKERFSLILESASTNQTSMYLCASTGQGAGTDTQYFGPGTRLTVL.

This clonotype was detected ten times or more. Written as DNA, the CDR3 is TGTGCCAGCAGCTTAGAACTAGCGGCCTACGAGCAGTACGTC. It yields the protein CASSLELAAYEQYV. The J gene is TRBJ2-7, the V gene TRBV7-2, with TRBD2 identical over 8 bases. J was trimmed by 2 bases and V by 1 base; bases with no gene match: 1. Germline CDR1 is SGHTA and CDR2 is FQGNSA. This CDR3 has 14 residues.

J is TRBJ2-7 and V is TRBV28; possible D gene TRBD2, 5 bases. Trimming left V 5 bases short and J 4 bases short, with 9 bases between. Germline values: CDR1 MDHEN, CDR2 SYDVKM. The CDR3 runs to 12 residues. CDR3 nucleotides: TGTGCCAGCAGTCGGACGGGGTACGAGCAGTACGTC. Translating gives CASSRTGYEQYV.

Many counts were recorded for this clonotype. This chain uses TRBV7-2 with TRBJ1-1; perhaps TRBD1 as D (5 bases). The CDR3 is made up of 14 amino acids. V was trimmed by 8 bases and J by 3 bases, leaving 16 bases between them. The germline V gene has CDR1 SGHTA and CDR2 FQGNSA. The CDR3, as DNA: TGTGCCAGCCAGCCGAGCAGGGAATACACTGAAGCTTTCTTT. It specifies CASQPSREYTEAFF.

This clonotype was seen repeatedly, ten times or more. This sequence joins TRBV12-3 or TRBV12-4 and TRBJ2-1; 7 nucleotides match TRBD1. The CDR3 length is 17 residues. Trimming took 5 bases from V and 4 from J; bases not matched to a gene: 14. The CDR3 DNA reads as TGTGCCAGCAGTGCGTTACAGGGGCCGCTGGGGTACAATGAGCAGTTCTTC. Protein: CASSALQGPLGYNEQFF.

The rearrangement uses TRBV19 and TRBJ2-2; D unresolved. This CDR3 is built from 13 residues. Germline V gene data show CDR1 as LNHDA and CDR2 as SQIVND (reference sequence). Trimming left V 6 bases short and J 6 bases short, with 11 bases between. CDR3 in amino acids: CASSAGWPGELFF. Written as DNA, the CDR3 is TGTGCCAGTAGCGCCGGGTGGCCCGGGGAGCTGTTTTTT.

This clonotype was counted ten times or more. The chain joins TRBV28 to TRBJ1-5, with D perhaps matching TRBD1 (5 bases). Trimming stripped 7 bases from V and 4 bases from J, with 14 bases between. The length of the CDR3 is 14 residues. Germline CDR1 reads MDHEN; CDR2 reads SYDVKM. CDR3 protein: CASIDLEGNQPQHF. The CDR3, as DNA: TGTGCCAGCATCGATCTAGAGGGGAATCAGCCCCAGCATTTT.

This clonotype was recorded at least ten times. V usage is TRBV2 and J usage is TRBJ2-1; the match to TRBD1 covers 9 bases. Germline V lookup: CDR1 SNHLY, CDR2 FYNNEI. The CDR3 consists of 15 residues. With 8 bases clipped from V and 0 bases from J, the junction kept 5 bases outside the gene matches. This CDR3 reads CASSGTGLSYNEQFF. CDR3 coding DNA: TGTGCCAGCTCCGGGACAGGGCTCTCCTACAATGAGCAGTTCTTC.